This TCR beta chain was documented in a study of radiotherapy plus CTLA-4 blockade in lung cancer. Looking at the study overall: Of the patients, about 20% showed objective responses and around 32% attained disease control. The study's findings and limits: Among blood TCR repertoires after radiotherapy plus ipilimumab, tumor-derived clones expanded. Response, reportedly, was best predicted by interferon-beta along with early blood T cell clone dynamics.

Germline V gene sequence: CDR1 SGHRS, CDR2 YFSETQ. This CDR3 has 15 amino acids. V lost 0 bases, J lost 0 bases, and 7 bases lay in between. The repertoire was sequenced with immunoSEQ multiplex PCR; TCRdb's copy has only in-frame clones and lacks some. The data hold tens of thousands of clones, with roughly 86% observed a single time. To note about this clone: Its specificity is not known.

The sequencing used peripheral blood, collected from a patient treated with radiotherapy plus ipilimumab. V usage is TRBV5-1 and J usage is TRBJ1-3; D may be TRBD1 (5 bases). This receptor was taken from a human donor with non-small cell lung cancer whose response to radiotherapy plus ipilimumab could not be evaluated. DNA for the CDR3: TGCGCCAGCAGCTTGGCTGACAGCTCTGGAAACACCATATATTTT. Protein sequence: CASSLADSSGNTIYF.